The 18 T cell receptor beta chains listed next were all sequenced from one sample in a study of blood T cell repertoires in COVID-19. Only in-frame clones appear in the TCRdb table, and some are missing; sequencing was by immunoSEQ multiplex PCR. Here the sample spans some 300,000 clones, just under 90% being singletons. Sequencing used peripheral blood. Receptors originate from a woman between 45 and 60 years old with COVID-19, enrolled during active disease.

The chain recombines TRBV6-4 with TRBJ2-5; tentative D call: TRBD1 (5 bases). Germline V gene sequence: CDR1 MRHNA, CDR2 SNTAGT. The CDR3 runs 13 residues. V was clipped by 5 bases and J by 2 bases, with 9 bases between them. CDR3 DNA: TGTGCCAGCAGTACAGGACCGCAAGAGACCCAGTACTTC. Translated: CASSTGPQETQYF.

The V gene is TRBV11-2, the J gene TRBJ2-5; D is possibly TRBD1 (5 bases). CDR3 size: 16 residues. The germline CDR1 and CDR2 sequences are SGHAT and FQNNGV. V dropped 5 bases and J dropped 1 base, with 17 bases sitting between them. The CDR3 DNA reads as TGTGCCAGCAGCCCCCTTGGGAAAGGGGCCCAAGAGACCCAGTACTTC. Its protein product is CASSPLGKGAQETQYF.

This sequence joins TRBV6-5 and TRBJ1-2, with TRBD1 identical over 7 bases. Germline CDR1 reads MNHEY; CDR2 reads SVGAGI. The CDR3 totals 14 residues. J gave up 6 bases and V 0 bases, and 4 bases lay outside the gene matches. Here the CDR3 DNA reads TGTGCCAGCAGTTACTCGACAGGGTTTAATGGCTACACCTTC. Amino acid sequence: CASSYSTGFNGYTF.

The chain couples TRBV11-2 to TRBJ1-1; TRBD1 matches at 9 bases. The CDR3 has 16 residues. Germline trimming cut 2 bases from V and 0 bases from J; bases unmatched to any gene: 4. From germline, CDR1 is SGHAT and CDR2 FQNNGV. CDR3 in amino acids: CASSLKTGGLNTEAFF. The CDR3 DNA reads as TGTGCCAGCAGCTTAAAGACAGGGGGTTTGAACACTGAAGCTTTCTTT.

The chain uses TRBV29-1 and TRBJ2-4; D perhaps matches TRBD1 (5 bases). The germline CDR1 and CDR2 sequences are SQVTM and ANQGSEA. There are 15 residues in the CDR3. The V and J ends lost 0 bases and 3 bases respectively, with 12 bases between them. The CDR3 DNA sequence: TGCAGCGTTGAAGATCGCAGGGATGTCAAAAACATTCAGTACTTC. Translated, it gives CSVEDRRDVKNIQYF.

The genes are TRBV6-5 and TRBJ1-1, with 8 bases identical to TRBD1. CDR3 length: 12 residues. J gave up 9 bases and V 6 bases, and 6 bases lay outside the gene matches. Looked up from germline, CDR1 is MNHEY and CDR2 is SVGAGI. The CDR3: CASRTRGRKAFF. In DNA, the CDR3 is TGTGCCAGCAGGACCAGGGGGCGCAAAGCTTTCTTT.

This chain links TRBV29-1 with TRBJ2-7, with a possible D match to TRBD1 (5 bases). In germline, CDR1 is SQVTM, CDR2 ANQGSEA. V was trimmed by 4 bases and J by 3 bases, leaving 28 bases between them. The CDR3 has 18 amino acids. The CDR3 region has the DNA TGCAGCGTTGCTAGGGGCCCTTTGCGCTGTGGACCCCTCTACGAGCAGTACTTC. Its protein is CSVARGPLRCGPLYEQYF.

The rearrangement links TRBV27 to TRBJ2-7; 7 positions match TRBD2. V was pared by 3 bases and J by 7 bases, with 6 bases of the junction left unmatched. Germline CDR1 is MNHEY and CDR2 is SMNVEV (reference sequence). The CDR3 runs 13 residues. CDR3 nucleotide sequence: TGTGCCAGCAGTTTTCGATTCGGGGGGGAGCAGTACTTC. Translation gives CASSFRFGGEQYF.

This clone showed up just once. The rearrangement links TRBV18 to TRBJ2-1, with TRBD2 identical over 9 bases. Germline V gene data show CDR1 as KGHSH and CDR2 as LQKENI. V lost 3 bases, J lost 16 bases, and 7 bases stayed unmatched. The CDR3 length is 12 residues. This chain's CDR3 is CASSPAGTSFFF. The CDR3 DNA reads as TGTGCCAGCTCACCGGCCGGGACTAGCTTTTTCTTC.

This rearrangement joins TRBV15 to TRBJ2-2, with D perhaps TRBD1 (5 bases). Germline V lookup: CDR1 LNHNV, CDR2 YYDKDF (reference sequence). This CDR3 has 17 amino acids. V lost 0 bases and J 0 bases, leaving 11 bases between the germline ends. Here the CDR3 reads CATSRERGTANTGELFF. CDR3 coding DNA: TGTGCCACCAGCAGAGAAAGGGGCACAGCGAACACCGGGGAGCTGTTTTTT.

The chain recombines TRBV9 with TRBJ1-5, with D maybe TRBD1 (5 bases). This CDR3 has 13 amino acids. Germline V gives CDR1 SGDLS, CDR2 YYNGEE. V was trimmed by 6 bases and J by 2 bases, leaving 9 bases between them. The DNA for the CDR3 is TGTGCCAGCAACGAAGGGGGCAATCAGCCCCAGCATTTT. Protein product: CASNEGGNQPQHF.

This clone was counted a few times. The chain recombines TRBV24-1 with TRBJ2-2; D perhaps matches TRBD2 (5 bases). There are 15 residues in the CDR3. V lost 3 bases and J 5 bases, leaving 12 bases between the germline ends. Germline V gene data show CDR1 as KGHDR and CDR2 as SFDVKD. The DNA of the CDR3 is TGTGCCACCAGTGATCCCCGGGGATGGACCGGGGAGCTGTTTTTT. Residues: CATSDPRGWTGELFF.

The chain has TRBV25-1 and TRBJ1-3; 7 bases are shared with TRBD1. J was trimmed by 2 bases and V by 4 bases; bases with no gene match: 5. The CDR3 loop spans 15 amino acids. CDR1 and CDR2 from the germline V gene are MGHDK and SYGVNS. The CDR3: CASSALQGTGNTIYF. Here the CDR3 DNA reads TGTGCCAGCAGTGCTTTACAGGGGACTGGAAACACCATATATTTT.

This clone showed up just once. J is TRBJ1-6 and V is TRBV30; D is possibly TRBD1 (5 bases). CDR3 length equals 14 residues. V was clipped by 5 bases and J by 9 bases, with 17 bases between them. Germline assignment: CDR1 GTSNPN and CDR2 SVGIG (reference sequence). This CDR3 is CAWVPGRAASPLHF. The CDR3 DNA reads TGTGCCTGGGTGCCGGGCAGGGCTGCTTCACCCCTCCACTTT. Drawing the rest from reference TRBV30 and TRBJ1-6, the complete variable domain is SQTIHQWPATLVQPVGSPLSLECTVEGTSNPNLYWYRQAAGRGLQLLFYSVGIGQISSEVPQNLSASRPQDRQFILSSKKLLLSDSGFYLCAWVPGRAASPLHFGNGTRLTVT.

This clone has only one observation. The chain employs TRBV2 and TRBJ2-5, with 12 positions matching TRBD2. Germline V gene lookup returns CDR1 SNHLY and CDR2 FYNNEI. This CDR3 has 14 amino acids. V lost 5 bases to trimming and J lost 4 bases; unmatched junction nucleotides: 2. This chain's CDR3 is CASSLLAGGETQYF. DNA for the CDR3: TGTGCCAGCAGTCTACTAGCGGGAGGAGAGACCCAGTACTTC.

J is TRBJ2-3 and V is TRBV30, with D unclear. Trimming stripped 1 base from V and 0 bases from J, with 8 bases between. The CDR3 is 14 residues long. CDR1 GTSNPN and CDR2 SVGIG come from the germline V gene (reference sequence). CDR3 in amino acids: CAWSEVRSTDTQYF. For the CDR3, the DNA is TGTGCCTGGAGTGAGGTGAGGAGCACAGATACGCAGTATTTT.

In its sample, this clone was seen a few times. V is TRBV3-1 (or the pseudogene TRBV3-2) and J is TRBJ2-1; D may be TRBD2 (6 bases). The length of the CDR3 is 18 residues. Per the germline V gene, CDR1 is LGHDT and CDR2 is YNNKEL (reference sequence). Trimming shortened V by 0 bases and J by 7 bases, and 22 bases separated the two germline ends. Written as DNA, the CDR3 is TGTGCCAGCAGCCAAGATCCGTCATGGCAAAGTGGGAGGAATGAGCAGTTCTTC. Its translation is CASSQDPSWQSGRNEQFF.

The chain employs TRBV6-5 and TRBJ1-2; 9 positions match TRBD1. V dropped 6 bases and J dropped 8; count of bases not matched to a gene: 7. CDR1 is MNHEY, CDR2 SVGAGI, per germline. The CDR3 runs 13 residues. The chain's CDR3 is CASSRDRVGGYTF. CDR3 nucleotide sequence: TGTGCCAGCAGCCGGGACAGGGTGGGAGGCTACACCTTC.